The 3 T cell receptor beta chains below come from one sample, sequenced in a study of T cells in Graves' hyperthyroidism and ophthalmopathy. Amplification of TCR beta CDR3 regions used RNA as the template. RT-PCR in the first round (using the HTBI primer set) targeted the TCR CDR3. Via MiXCR, TCRdb re-called the multiplex PCR reads, giving one row per CDR3 protein. Of some 270,000 distinct CDR3 sequences in the sample, about 25% are singletons; the top ten hold about 40%. The material sequenced was blood. The receptors were gathered from a woman in her 40s with Graves' ophthalmopathy.

A word on this clonotype: The junction and the germline gene differ at one end; a read error may be behind it. The chain couples TRBV6-1 to TRBJ2-7, with TRBD2 matching over 7 bases. This CDR3 spans 16 amino acids. The germline V gene has CDR1 MNHNS and CDR2 SASEGT. CDR3 sequence: CASSEWLVAGGYGQYF. Here the CDR3 DNA reads TGTGCCAGCAGTGAGTGGTTGGTAGCGGGTGGTTACGGGCAGTACTTC.

This clonotype was seen at least ten times. This may come from a read error, since a much larger clone is one base off. This CDR3 fails to terminate in the conserved phenylalanine or tryptophan, so it likely reflects a read error. This chain links TRBV19 with TRBJ1-2; D not certain. This CDR3 region has 11 residues. Trimming took 9 bases from V and 3 from J, leaving 8 bases between them. Germline CDR1 is LNHDA and CDR2 is SQIVND (reference sequence). CDR3 sequence (DNA): TGTGCCAGCCAGCAACACTATGGCTACACCCTC. Translated, it gives CASQQHYGYTL.

This clonotype has ten or more counts. The chain is built from TRBV2 and TRBJ2-7, with TRBD2 identical over 10 bases. In germline, CDR1 is SNHLY, CDR2 FYNNEI. The CDR3 contains 16 residues. J gave up 5 bases and V 5 bases, and 12 bases lay outside the gene matches. CDR3 loop: CASSFEIAGGLNEQYF. The CDR3 DNA is TGTGCCAGCAGTTTCGAAATAGCGGGAGGTCTGAACGAGCAGTACTTC.